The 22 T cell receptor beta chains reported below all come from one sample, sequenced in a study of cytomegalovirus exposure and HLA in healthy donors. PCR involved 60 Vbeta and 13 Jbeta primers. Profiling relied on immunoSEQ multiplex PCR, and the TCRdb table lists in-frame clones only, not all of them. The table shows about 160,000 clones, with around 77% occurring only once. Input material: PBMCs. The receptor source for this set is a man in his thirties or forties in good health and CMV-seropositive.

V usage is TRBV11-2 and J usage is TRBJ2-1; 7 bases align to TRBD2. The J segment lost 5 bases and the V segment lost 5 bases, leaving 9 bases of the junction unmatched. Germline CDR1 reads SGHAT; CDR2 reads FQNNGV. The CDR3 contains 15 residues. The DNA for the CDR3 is TGTGCCAGCAGCCCCACCGCGGGGGTCAACAATGAGCAGTTCTTC. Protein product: CASSPTAGVNNEQFF.

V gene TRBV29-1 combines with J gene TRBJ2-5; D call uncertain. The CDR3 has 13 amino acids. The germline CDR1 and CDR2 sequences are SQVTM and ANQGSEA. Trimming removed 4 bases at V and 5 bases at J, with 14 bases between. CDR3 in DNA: TGCAGCGTTGTTGGTTATCCGGGTGAGACCCAGTACTTC. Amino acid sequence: CSVVGYPGETQYF.

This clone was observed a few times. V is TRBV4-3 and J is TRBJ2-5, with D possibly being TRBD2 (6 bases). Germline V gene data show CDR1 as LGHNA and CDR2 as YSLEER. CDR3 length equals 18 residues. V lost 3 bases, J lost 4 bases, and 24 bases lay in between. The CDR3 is CASSHGTGDPAGSETQYF. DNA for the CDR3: TGCGCCAGCAGCCATGGGACCGGGGACCCTGCGGGGTCAGAGACCCAGTACTTC.

DNA of the CDR3: TGTGCCAGCAACCGGGACAGGGGGGACGAGCAGTACTTC. As protein: CASNRDRGDEQYF. The chain joins TRBV6-1 to TRBJ2-7, with TRBD1 identical over 11 bases. The germline V gene has CDR1 MNHNS and CDR2 SASEGT. This CDR3 is 13 amino acids long. The V gene end was trimmed by 7 bases and the J gene end by 5 bases; junction bases not matched to a gene: 4.

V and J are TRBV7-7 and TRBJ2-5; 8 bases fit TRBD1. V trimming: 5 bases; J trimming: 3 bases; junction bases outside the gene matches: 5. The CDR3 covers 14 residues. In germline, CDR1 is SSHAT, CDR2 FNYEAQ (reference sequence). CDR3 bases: TGTGCCAGCAGCCAGACAGGGGTCGAAGAGACCCAGTACTTC. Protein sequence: CASSQTGVEETQYF.

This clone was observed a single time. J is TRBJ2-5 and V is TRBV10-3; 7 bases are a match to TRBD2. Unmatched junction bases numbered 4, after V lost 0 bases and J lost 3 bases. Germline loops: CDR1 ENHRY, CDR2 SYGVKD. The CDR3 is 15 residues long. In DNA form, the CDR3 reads TGTGCCATCAGTGAGTCGCGGCTAGCGGAAGAGACCCAGTACTTC. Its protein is CAISESRLAEETQYF.

The CDR3: CASSPVGVGETQYF. The CDR3 nucleotides are TGTGCCAGCAGCCCGGTCGGGGTTGGAGAGACCCAGTACTTC. The rearrangement links TRBV7-9 to TRBJ2-5; weak D call: TRBD2 (5 bases). This CDR3 comprises 14 residues. V shed 5 bases and J shed 4 bases, with 14 bases lying between them. The germline V gene encodes CDR1 SEHNR and CDR2 FQNEAQ (reference sequence).

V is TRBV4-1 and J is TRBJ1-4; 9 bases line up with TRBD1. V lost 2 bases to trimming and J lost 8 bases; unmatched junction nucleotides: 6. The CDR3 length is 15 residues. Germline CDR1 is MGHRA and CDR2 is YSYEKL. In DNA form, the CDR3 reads TGCGCCAGCAGCCAAACCGGGACAGGGAAGGAAAAACTGTTTTTT. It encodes CASSQTGTGKEKLFF.

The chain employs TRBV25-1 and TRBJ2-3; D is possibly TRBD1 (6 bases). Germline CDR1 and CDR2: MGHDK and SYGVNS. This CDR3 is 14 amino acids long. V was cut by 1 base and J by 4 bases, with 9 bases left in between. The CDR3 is CASSESRGSDTQYF. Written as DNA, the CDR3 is TGTGCCAGCAGTGAATCGAGGGGGTCAGATACGCAGTATTTT.

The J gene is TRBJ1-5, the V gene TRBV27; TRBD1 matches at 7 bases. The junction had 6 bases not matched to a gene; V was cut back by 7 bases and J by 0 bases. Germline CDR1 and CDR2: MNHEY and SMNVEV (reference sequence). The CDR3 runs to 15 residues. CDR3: CASKGQADSNQPQHF. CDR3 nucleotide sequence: TGTGCCAGCAAAGGACAGGCAGATAGCAATCAGCCCCAGCATTTT.

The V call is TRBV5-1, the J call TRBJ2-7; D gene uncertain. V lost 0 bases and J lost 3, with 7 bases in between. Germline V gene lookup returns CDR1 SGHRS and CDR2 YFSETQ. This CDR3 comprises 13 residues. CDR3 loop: CASSLAEDYEQYF. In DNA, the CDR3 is TGCGCCAGCAGCTTGGCCGAGGACTACGAGCAGTACTTC. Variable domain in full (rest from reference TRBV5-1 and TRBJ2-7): KAGVTQTPRYLIKTRGQQVTLSCSPISGHRSVSWYQQTPGQGLQFLFEYFSETQRNKGNFPGRFSGRQFSNSRSEMNVSTLELGDSALYLCASSLAEDYEQYFGPGTRLTVT.

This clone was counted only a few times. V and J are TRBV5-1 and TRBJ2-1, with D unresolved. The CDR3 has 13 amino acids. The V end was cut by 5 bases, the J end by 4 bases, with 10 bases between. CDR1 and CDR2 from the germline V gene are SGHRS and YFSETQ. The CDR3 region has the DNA TGCGCCAGCAGTCCCGAGAAATACAATGAGCAGTTCTTC. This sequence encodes CASSPEKYNEQFF.

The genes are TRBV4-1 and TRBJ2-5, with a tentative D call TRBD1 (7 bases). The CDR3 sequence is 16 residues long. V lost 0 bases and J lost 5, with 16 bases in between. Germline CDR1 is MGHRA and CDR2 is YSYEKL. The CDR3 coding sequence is TGCGCCAGCAGCCAAGATCTGGCAGGGGGGAGGGAGACCCAGTACTTC. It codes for CASSQDLAGGRETQYF.

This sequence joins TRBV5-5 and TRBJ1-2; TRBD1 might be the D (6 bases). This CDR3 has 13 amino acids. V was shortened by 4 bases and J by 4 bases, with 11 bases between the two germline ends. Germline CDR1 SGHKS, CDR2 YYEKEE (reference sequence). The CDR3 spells CASSQGLGYGYTF. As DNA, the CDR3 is TGTGCCAGCAGCCAGGGGTTGGGCTATGGCTACACCTTC.

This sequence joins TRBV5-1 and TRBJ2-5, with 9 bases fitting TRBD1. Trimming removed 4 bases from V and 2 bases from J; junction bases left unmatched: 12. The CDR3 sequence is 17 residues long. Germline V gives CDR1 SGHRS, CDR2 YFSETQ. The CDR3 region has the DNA TGCGCCAGCAGCCCGCCTAGGACAGGGGACGGGCAAGAGACCCAGTACTTC. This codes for CASSPPRTGDGQETQYF.

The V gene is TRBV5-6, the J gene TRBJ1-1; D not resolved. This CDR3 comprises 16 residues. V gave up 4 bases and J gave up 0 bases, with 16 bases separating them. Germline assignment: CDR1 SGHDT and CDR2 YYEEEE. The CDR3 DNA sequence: TGTGCCAGCAGCCTAAGATCAGGAAACATGAACACTGAAGCTTTCTTT. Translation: CASSLRSGNMNTEAFF.

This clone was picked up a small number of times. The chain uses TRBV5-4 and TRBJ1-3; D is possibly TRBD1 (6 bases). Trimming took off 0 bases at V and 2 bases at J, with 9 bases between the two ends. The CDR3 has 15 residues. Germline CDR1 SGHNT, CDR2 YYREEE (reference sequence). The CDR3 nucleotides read TGTGCCAGCAGCTTGGGGGGGCAAGCTGGAAACACCATATATTTT. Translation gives CASSLGGQAGNTIYF.

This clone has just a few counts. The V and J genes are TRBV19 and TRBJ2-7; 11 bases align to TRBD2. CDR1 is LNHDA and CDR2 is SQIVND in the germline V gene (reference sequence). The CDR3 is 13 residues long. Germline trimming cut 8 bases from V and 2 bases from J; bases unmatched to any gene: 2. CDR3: CASGSGGAYEQYF. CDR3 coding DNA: TGTGCCAGTGGTAGCGGGGGGGCCTACGAGCAGTACTTC.

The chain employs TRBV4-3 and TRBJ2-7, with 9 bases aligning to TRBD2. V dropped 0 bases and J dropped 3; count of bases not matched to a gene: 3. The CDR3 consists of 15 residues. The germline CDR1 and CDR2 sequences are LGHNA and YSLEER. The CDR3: CASSQESSGDYEQYF. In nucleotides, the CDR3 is TGCGCCAGCAGCCAAGAATCTAGCGGGGACTACGAGCAGTACTTC.

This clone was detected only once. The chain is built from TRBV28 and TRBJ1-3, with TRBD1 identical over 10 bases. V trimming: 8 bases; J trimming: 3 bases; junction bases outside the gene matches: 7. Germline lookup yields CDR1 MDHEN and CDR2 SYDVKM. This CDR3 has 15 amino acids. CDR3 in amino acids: CASGDGTGVGNTIYF. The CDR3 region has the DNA TGTGCCAGCGGGGACGGGACAGGGGTTGGAAACACCATATATTTT.

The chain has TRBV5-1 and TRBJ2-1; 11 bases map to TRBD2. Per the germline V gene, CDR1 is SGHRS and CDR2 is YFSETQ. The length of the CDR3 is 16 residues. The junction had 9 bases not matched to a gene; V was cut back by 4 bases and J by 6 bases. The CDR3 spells CASSLLAGGQGNEQFF. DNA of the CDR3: TGCGCCAGCAGCCTTTTAGCGGGGGGGCAGGGCAATGAGCAGTTCTTC.

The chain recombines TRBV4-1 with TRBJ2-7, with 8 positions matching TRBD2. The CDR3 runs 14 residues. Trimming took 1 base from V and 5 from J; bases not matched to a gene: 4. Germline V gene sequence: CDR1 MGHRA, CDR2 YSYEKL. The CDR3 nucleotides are TGCGCCAGCAGCCAAGTCCTGCGGGGGGACGAGCAGTACTTC. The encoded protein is CASSQVLRGDEQYF.